The entry that follows covers one T cell receptor beta chain sequence. Its antigen is unidentified. This entry is derived from a study of T cell repertoires in cytomegalovirus infection. Study in general: As its CMV epitopes, the study selected recently identified HLA-C-restricted and well-studied HLA-B-restricted targets. Based on public TCR beta signatures, there were indications of CMV infection and of a matching HLA type. Study-wide results and limits: The ex vivo response was dominated by HLA-C-restricted CMV-specific TCR beta clonotypes. The cumulative frequency of public TCR beta families distinguished individuals who carried CMV together with the relevant HLA.

MiXCR, run by TCRdb on the reads, gives a single entry per CDR3 protein. The data hold approximately 470,000 distinct CDR3 sequences, with 40% to 50% observed a single time. Sequences were derived from cultured PBMCs, sampled from culture after CMV antigen stimulation. The TCR originated in a human donor in good health (CMV status not recorded). Some clones in this sample may be carry-over from other donors' samples.

The CDR3 coding sequence is TGTGCCAGCAGTTTAAACTGGGGTGACACAGATACGCAGTATTTT. It yields the protein CASSLNWGDTDTQYF. J is TRBJ2-3 and V is TRBV28, with D unresolved. This CDR3 has 15 residues. Between the trimmed V and J ends, which lost 2 bases and 2 bases, there was a span of 11 bases. From germline, CDR1 is MDHEN and CDR2 SYDVKM.